This T cell receptor beta chain was sequenced during a study of cytomegalovirus exposure and HLA in healthy donors (dated by TCRdb to the late 2010s). Regarding the research as a whole: An earlier analysis of under 600 of the donors reported 276 Gb of sequence data and approximately 110 million unique TCR beta sequences from about 180 million T cells. In an earlier analysis of 500 to 650 of the donors, high-throughput TCR beta sequencing was used to judge whether each TCR beta V gene segment behaved as functional or pseudogenic. All discovery cohort repertoires had been generated using a single sequencing platform. Around 320 gigabases of sequencing data and tens of millions of unique TCR sequences were included in an early release covering over 600 HLA-typed donors. Of the 300 to 400 genotyped donors, roughly 80% fell in the genetic ancestry cluster associated with self-reported Caucasian donors. Rather than drawing on any new phenotypic data, the later analysis identified candidate immune exposures from TCR beta sequences and the way those sequences occurred across donors. The study used immunosequencing to profile the T cell repertoires of around 600 subjects and linked those repertoires to cytomegalovirus serostatus. Genome-wide SNP genotypes for about 65% of the roughly 670 donors were used in a later genetic analysis, which treated that subset as a discovery cohort. The study aimed to test whether signatures of past pathogen exposure could be identified by cataloging public T cell receptors. Class I and class II HLA loci were covered by the typing at four-digit resolution. Typing coverage varied by locus: about 629-630 donors for A, B, C, DRB1 and DQB1; about 520 for DQA1; some 610 for DPA1; under 490 for DPB1. On average, 235,054 unique TCR beta nucleotide sequences were sequenced per donor among some 420 genotyped donors of the cohort, with roughly 18% of those sequences being non-productive. To predict cytomegalovirus infection status, the study combined high-throughput TCR immunosequencing, statistical association of individual TCRs with disease status, and machine learning. A later analysis re-examined previously published TCR beta repertoires from more than 550 donors and added high-resolution HLA genotyping to investigate patterns of TCR occurrence. About five DR-DQ haplotypes were treated as single units for association and clustering because of strong linkage in the cohort. Donor age, sex, ethnicity and CMV serostatus were compiled together with the repertoire data. Along with the roughly 710-subject first cohort, a separate validation cohort of around 120 different subjects was used.

The cohort comprised several hundred healthy bone marrow donors. At the time of sampling, every cohort member was nominally healthy, though immune exposures that went unrecorded were likely present. The donor was CMV seropositive and belonged to the group of about 290 seropositive cohort members. A peripheral blood sample was provided by each donor, and peripheral blood mononuclear cells were used for TCR beta sequencing. The Qiagen DNeasy Blood Extraction Kit was used to extract genomic DNA from the blood cell samples. The library was generated by the immunoSEQ multiplex PCR assay. For the multiplex PCR, a mixture combining 60 forward primers for TCR Vbeta segments and 13 reverse primers for TCR Jbeta segments was used. Amplification of the CDR3 region of rearranged TCR beta genes was performed with a multiplex PCR assay on genomic DNA. On the Illumina HiSeq System, the amplified TCR beta libraries were sequenced as 87-base-pair reads. The authors processed their data as follows. A later analysis counted about 76 million unique TCR beta chains across the 670 or so repertoires, and roughly 11 million of these chains were shared by at least two donors. Raw reads were error-corrected and collapsed into unique sequences with a nearest-neighbor algorithm that merged closely related sequences to remove PCR and sequencing errors. To assign V, D and J gene segments, CDR3 sequences were aligned to IMGT reference sequences. For a sequence to be retained, a match of at least six nucleotides was required to both a V gene segment and a J gene segment. Rearrangements were called productive when the CDR3 lacked stop codons and stayed in frame with V and J; all others were non-productive. CDR3 was defined according to IMGT convention as the region running from the second conserved V-encoded cysteine to the conserved J-encoded phenylalanine. The earlier analysis of some 600 of the donors excluded sequences that lacked an unambiguous match to a single V gene segment. In an earlier analysis of 450 to 700 of the donors, V segments were called functional above 56.7% productive rearrangements and were called segregating when the between-donor standard deviation exceeded 5%. To diagnose cytomegalovirus status from the catalog of TCR beta chain sequences, a statistical classification framework was built. V and J gene assignment, in a later analysis, came from comparing TCR nucleotide sequences with IMGT/GENE-DB human TR gene sequences. A later analysis assigned CDR3 sequences and most-parsimonious VDJ recombination scenarios with the TCRdist pipeline. In a later analysis, every TCR beta chain was defined by the combination of its CDR3 amino acid sequence and its V-gene family, and reads without a unique V-gene family were dropped. To address suspected cross-contamination and a sequencing artifact, a later analysis removed approximately 590 highly shared, low-generation-probability nucleotide sequences. A later analysis calculated a clonal expansion index for each public chain from normalized within-repertoire ranks of inferred template counts. In a later analysis, generation probabilities were computed with a VDJ recombination model fitted to out-of-frame rearrangements, and the resulting probabilities were checked against IGoR. In a later analysis, hypergeometric tests were used to score TCR-TCR, TCR-HLA and TCR-CMV co-occurrence, with a repertoire-size bias correction applied to TCR pairs. A later analysis estimated false discovery rates by permuting HLA or CMV assignments 20 times. In a later analysis, co-occurring TCRs were grouped using DBSCAN, with TCRdist sequence similarity added in when clustering inside HLA-allele-positive subsets. Repertoires with fewer than 30,000 or more than 120,000 public chains were left out of co-occurrence clustering, as were roughly five repertoires with anomalous nucleotide sharing. TCRdb holds this immuneACCESS table with in-frame rearrangements only. Some clones are missing; in checked studies, unresolved V genes explain under half, and the rest has no known cause. That table furnishes V, J and clone size, whereas the DNA furnished D and trimming. In all, the sample holds about 130,000 clones, and about 85% of those were seen once. In total, the top ten clones hold 3.5% to 4.5% of the sample.

Notes on this clone: The clone's antigen remains unknown. No base quality values were provided; no much bigger clone lies one nucleotide off.

V sheds 7 bases and J sheds 8 bases, leaving 9 bases between their ends. The CDR3 numbers 12 residues from cysteine through phenylalanine. Kept here is only the CDR3 DNA, which spans 36 bases and is read in frame from base 1. CDR1 and CDR2, per the germline V gene, are SNHLY and FYNNEI. Summary of the overall study and its limitations: A later analysis reported that several top co-occurrence clusters appeared linked to parvovirus B19, influenza, CMV and Epstein-Barr virus. The earlier analysis of about 600 of the donors excluded seventeen rarely observed V segments, including chromosome 9 orphons, because counts were too low. In a later analysis, HLA-associated TCR beta chains showed more clonal expansion and lower generation probabilities than non-associated chains that were equally common. A few of the identified cytomegalovirus-associated TCR beta chains were confirmed in vitro to be specific for cytomegalovirus antigens. When HLA alleles, especially DR and DQ, strongly co-occurred, TCR associations were difficult to assign to individual alleles. In the study, about 150 TCR beta chains were listed as associated with cytomegalovirus. The authors suggested that the approach could potentially be generalized to other disease states and immunological phenotypes. Most CMV-associated TCR beta chains appeared to be HLA-restricted in a later analysis, and the HLA associations seemed to be driven largely by CMV exposure. While some public TCRs were present in many individuals, most TCR sequences turned up only very rarely across donors. Compared with the roughly 710-donor mean, donors in an Asian-associated ancestry cluster had fewer N-insertions in productive TCRs, according to a later genetic analysis. Specific HLA alleles were associated with about 17,000 TCR beta sequences at a false discovery rate of 0.05 in a later analysis. Presence/absence analyses assumed roughly uniform sequencing depth across donors, an assumption that may not hold. Immune exposure information for the cohort was limited to CMV serostatus. In a later analysis, the rate of TCR association differed among HLA loci, with DRB1 alleles having the most associated TCRs and HLA-C alleles having the fewest. The classifier was reported to diagnose cytomegalovirus status with high specificity and sensitivity in both the original and validation cohorts. Linkage disequilibrium might explain the correlated functional status among segregating V segments, but an unknown experimental factor could not be excluded. The 87-base-pair reads could not distinguish some IMGT-functional V segments, including TRBV6-2 and TRBV6-3, so those segments were excluded. A further reported finding was that TCR beta sequences accurately predicted the HLA-A and HLA-B alleles for most subjects in the first cohort. The sequencing pipeline was judged likely to have produced a cluster of highly shared sequence variants as a technical artifact. Because HLA typing was unavailable for some donors at each locus, only the typed subset was used in association tests. An earlier analysis of roughly 570 of the donors showed that most TCR beta V segments appeared in productive rearrangements either about 90% or about 30% of the time, which broadly matched IMGT annotations. In this cohort, only TCR beta chains were sequenced, and detectable features were limited by the absence of alpha or paired-chain data. In a later genetic analysis, a missense DCLRE1C variant was associated with V-gene and J-gene trimming of TCR beta chains, and the association was replicated in an independent cohort.

The clonotype comes from a man younger than 35 in good health and CMV-seropositive. Sequencing was carried out using PBMCs. Rearrangement joined TRBV2 to TRBJ1-6; no D gene call is confident. The bases read TGTGCCAGCAAGGTGGAGCATTCACCCCTCCACTTT. This encodes CASKVEHSPLHF.